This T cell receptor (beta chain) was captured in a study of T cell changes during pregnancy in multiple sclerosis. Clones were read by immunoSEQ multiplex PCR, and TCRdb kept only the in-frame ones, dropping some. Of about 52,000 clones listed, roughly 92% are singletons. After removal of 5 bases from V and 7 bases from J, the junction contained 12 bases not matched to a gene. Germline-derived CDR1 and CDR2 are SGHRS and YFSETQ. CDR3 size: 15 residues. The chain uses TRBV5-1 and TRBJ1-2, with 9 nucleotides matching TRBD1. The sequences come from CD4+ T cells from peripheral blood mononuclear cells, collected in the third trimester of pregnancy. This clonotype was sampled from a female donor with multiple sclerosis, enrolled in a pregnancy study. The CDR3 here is CASRPTPGTGFGYTF. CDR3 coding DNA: TGCGCCAGCAGGCCTACCCCCGGGACAGGGTTTGGCTACACCTTC. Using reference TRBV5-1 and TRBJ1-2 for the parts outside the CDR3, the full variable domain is KAGVTQTPRYLIKTRGQQVTLSCSPISGHRSVSWYQQTPGQGLQFLFEYFSETQRNKGNFPGRFSGRQFSNSRSEMNVSTLELGDSALYLCASRPTPGTGFGYTFGSGTRLTVV.